This T cell receptor (beta chain) was identified in a study of beta chain features in type 1 diabetes (dated by TCRdb to the late 2010s). Regarding the complete study: No differences in mean age, gender distribution, total cell number or subset yield were found between patients and healthy donors. A total of about 100 million sorted cells were examined across all samples, and RNA yield correlated strongly with the number of cells per subset. The study compared the TCRB repertoires of sorted circulating CD4+ T cell subsets in recently diagnosed type 1 diabetes patients with those in matched healthy donors. Whereas all 30 or so donors provided naive and central memory subsets, regulatory and stem cell-like memory subsets were isolated from just 8 patients and about 8 healthy donors. Study-level results and caveats: Sequencing cDNA rather than genomic DNA could over-represent highly expressing activated cells, although activation and CD3 levels did not differ between groups. Naive, central memory and regulatory TCRB repertoires appeared more similar among patients than among healthy donors. PCR may preferentially amplify shorter templates, but because patient and control samples were amplified and corrected together, any resulting skew would affect both groups equally. Because the HLA sub-analyses included only small numbers of individuals, any influence of HLA type on TCRB rearrangement was left unresolved. At VDJ recombination sites, patients with type 1 diabetes made fewer insertions and deleted more nucleotides, a pattern implying thymic rearrangement abnormalities. Type 1 diabetes patients showed a moderate but significant shortening of TCRB CDR3 length in all four CD4+ subsets.

This clone was picked up a small number of times. The antigen it binds to is not known. No base qualities exist here, and no much larger clone lies one base off it. The entire amount of isolated RNA was reverse transcribed using the High Capacity cDNA Reverse Transcription Kit, so the sequenced TCRB transcripts were expressed ones. Naive, central memory and regulatory T cell samples underwent deep immunoSEQ sequencing, averaging about 3.5 million total reads per sample. Sorted cells were lysed in RLT buffer and RNA was extracted with DNase-treated RNeasy Micro or Mini kits, depending on cell number. Each cell subset was processed on its own to prevent cross-contamination, while patient and healthy donor samples were processed together. TCRB sequences were amplified from cDNA with the immunoSEQ multiplex PCR, producing 87-bp fragments spanning the CDR3 region. Sequencing of the amplicons was done on the Illumina HiSeq platform. Regarding the original processing steps: Synthetic template baselines were used to correct PCR bias computationally, reads within Hamming distance 2 were collapsed together, and singletons that could not be merged were discarded. Reads were aligned to IMGT to assign V, D and J genes, CDR3 length, and insertions or deletions at six rearrangement sites. Within each subset, clonotype counts were normalized to the number of sorted cells before true diversity and Gini coefficients were calculated with the tcR R package. The overlap coefficient, calculated on TCRB nucleotide sequences, was used to measure repertoire sharing. As a proxy for the pre-selection repertoire, out-of-frame TCRB sequences from naive cells were analyzed. Sourced from immuneACCESS, this table was stored by TCRdb with only in-frame sequences that have V and J called. A share of the clones is absent; for the studies checked, an unresolved V gene accounts for under half, and the remainder has no known explanation. Clone size and V and J calls were adopted from that table, with D and trimming inferred from the DNA. This sample comprises under 500,000 clones, around 30% of them detected only once. The ten largest clonotypes hold 0.05% to 0.065% of the sample.

Each donor gave one peripheral blood draw, around 100 mL on average, collected into heparinised tubes. Naive, central memory, regulatory and stem cell-like memory CD4+ T cells were sorted on a BD FACSAria II using a panel including CD45RO, CCR7, CD25, CD127, CD95 and CD27. A purity above 98% was achieved for all sorted populations. PBMCs were isolated immediately by Lymphoprep density gradient centrifugation and stained directly without culture. To minimize batch effects, samples were stained and sorted in pairs, one healthy donor with one patient per experiment. CDR1 and CDR2 were assigned from the germline V gene as SGDLS and YYNGEE. From V the trimming removes 2 bases and from J it removes 3 bases, while the gene matches leave 1 base of the junction unaccounted for. CDR3 length: 14 amino acids, cysteine to phenylalanine. Of all the DNA, just the CDR3 is kept, 42 bases in frame from base 1.

The TCR sequence derives from a man between 18 and 29 years old in good health. This chain is built from TRBV9 and TRBJ2-1; TRBD2 agrees with 8 junctional bases. The sequenced material came from naive CD4+ T cells from blood. Taken with the paper, the label for cell subset or site translates to: true naive CD4+ T cells. The CDR3 in this case is CASSVGLDYNEQFF. Read as DNA, the sequence is TGTGCCAGCAGCGTGGGACTAGACTACAATGAGCAGTTCTTC.